The TCR beta chain under discussion was sequenced for a study of shared clonotypes between healthy human individuals. Assay execution took place at the deep level. Using immunoSEQ multiplex PCR, the repertoire was profiled, and TCRdb retains in-frame clones only, with some absent. Of about 2,200,000 clones detected, under 95% appear once; the ten largest clones hold around 1.7%. CDR3 length: 14 residues. V shed 5 bases and J 6 bases; nucleotides not matched to a gene: 8. CDR1 is PRHDT, CDR2 FYEKMQ, per germline (reference sequence). In the naive CD8 group, cells lacked CD45RO and were positively selected for CCR7, so terminally differentiated effector memory CD45RA+ cells were left out.

The sample comprised naive CD8+ T cells from PBMCs. The chain carries TRBV13 and TRBJ2-7; 9 bases line up with TRBD1. The TCR sequence derives from a young man in good health. Some clones in this sample may be carry-over from other donors' samples. The CDR3 loop reads CASSPRQGEGEQYF. In DNA form, the CDR3 reads TGTGCCAGCAGCCCACGACAGGGGGAGGGCGAGCAGTACTTC.